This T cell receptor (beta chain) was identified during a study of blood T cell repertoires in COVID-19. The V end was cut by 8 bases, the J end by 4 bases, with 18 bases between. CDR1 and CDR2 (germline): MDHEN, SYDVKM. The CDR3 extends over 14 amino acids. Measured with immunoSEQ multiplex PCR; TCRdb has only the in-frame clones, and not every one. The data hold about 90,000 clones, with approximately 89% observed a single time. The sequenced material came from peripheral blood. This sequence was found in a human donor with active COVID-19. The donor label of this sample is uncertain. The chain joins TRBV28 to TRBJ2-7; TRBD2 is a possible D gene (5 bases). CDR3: CASGGRTVGYEQYF. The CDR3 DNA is TGTGCCAGCGGTGGGCGGACTGTTGGGTACGAGCAGTACTTC.